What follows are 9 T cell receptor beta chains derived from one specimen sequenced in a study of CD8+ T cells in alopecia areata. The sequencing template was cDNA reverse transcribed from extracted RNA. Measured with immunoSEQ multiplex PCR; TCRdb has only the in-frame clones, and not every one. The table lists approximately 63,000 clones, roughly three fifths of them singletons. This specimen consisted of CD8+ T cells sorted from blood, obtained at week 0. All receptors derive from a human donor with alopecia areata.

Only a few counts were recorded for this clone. In DNA form, the CDR3 reads TGTGCCAGCAGCCTTCGGCATGCGGGAGGGGAGCAGTTCTTC. It specifies CASSLRHAGGEQFF. The V and J genes are TRBV7-3 and TRBJ2-1, with 9 positions matching TRBD2. J was trimmed by 10 bases and V by 5 bases; bases with no gene match: 9. Germline CDR1 and CDR2: SGHTA and FQGTGA. This CDR3 is built from 14 residues.

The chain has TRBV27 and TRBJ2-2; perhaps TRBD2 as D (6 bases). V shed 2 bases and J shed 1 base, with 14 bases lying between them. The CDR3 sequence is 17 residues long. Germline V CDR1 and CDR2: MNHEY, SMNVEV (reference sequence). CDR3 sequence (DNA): TGTGCCAGCAGTTTAGGTCGGAGGCGGGAGAACACCGGGGAGCTGTTTTTT. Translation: CASSLGRRRENTGELFF.

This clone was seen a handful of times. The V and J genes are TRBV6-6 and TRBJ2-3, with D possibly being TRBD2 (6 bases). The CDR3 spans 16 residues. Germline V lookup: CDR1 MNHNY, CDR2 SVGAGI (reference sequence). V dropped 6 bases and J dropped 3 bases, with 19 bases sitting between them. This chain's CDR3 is CASSLGDFRLTDTQYF. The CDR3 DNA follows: TGTGCCAGCAGCCTCGGGGACTTCCGCCTTACAGATACGCAGTATTTT.

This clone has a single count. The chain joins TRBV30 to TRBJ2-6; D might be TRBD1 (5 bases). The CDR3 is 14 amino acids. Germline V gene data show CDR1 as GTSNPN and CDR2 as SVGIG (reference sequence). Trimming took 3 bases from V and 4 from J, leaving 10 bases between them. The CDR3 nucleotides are TGTGCCTGGAGCTCAGGGTCGGGGGCCAACGTCCTGACTTTC. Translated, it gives CAWSSGSGANVLTF.

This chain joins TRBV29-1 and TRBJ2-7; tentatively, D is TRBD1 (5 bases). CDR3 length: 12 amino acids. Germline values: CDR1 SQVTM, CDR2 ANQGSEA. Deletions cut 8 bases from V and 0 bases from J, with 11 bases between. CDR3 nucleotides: TGCAGCATCACAGGAGACTCCTACGAGCAGTACTTC. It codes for CSITGDSYEQYF.

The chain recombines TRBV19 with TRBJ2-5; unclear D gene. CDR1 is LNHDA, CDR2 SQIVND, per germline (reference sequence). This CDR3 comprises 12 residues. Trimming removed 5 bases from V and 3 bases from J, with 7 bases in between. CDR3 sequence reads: CASSLAEETQYF. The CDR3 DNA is TGTGCCAGTAGTTTGGCAGAAGAGACCCAGTACTTC.

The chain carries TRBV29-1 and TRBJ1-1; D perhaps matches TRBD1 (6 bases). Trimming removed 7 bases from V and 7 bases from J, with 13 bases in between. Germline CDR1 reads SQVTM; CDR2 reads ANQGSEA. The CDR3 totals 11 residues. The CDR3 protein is CSAPKGGEAFF. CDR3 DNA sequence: TGCAGCGCTCCCAAGGGGGGTGAAGCTTTCTTT.

The CDR3 sequence is CASRQGSSYEQYF. Written as DNA, the CDR3 is TGCGCCAGCAGACAGGGGAGCTCCTACGAGCAGTACTTC. This chain links TRBV5-1 with TRBJ2-7; 7 bases fit TRBD1. The V segment lost 5 bases and the J segment 0 bases; nucleotides outside the gene matches: 2. The CDR3 is 13 amino acids. Germline CDR1 reads SGHRS; CDR2 reads YFSETQ. Full variable domain (rest looked up from reference TRBV5-1 and TRBJ2-7): KAGVTQTPRYLIKTRGQQVTLSCSPISGHRSVSWYQQTPGQGLQFLFEYFSETQRNKGNFPGRFSGRQFSNSRSEMNVSTLELGDSALYLCASRQGSSYEQYFGPGTRLTVT.

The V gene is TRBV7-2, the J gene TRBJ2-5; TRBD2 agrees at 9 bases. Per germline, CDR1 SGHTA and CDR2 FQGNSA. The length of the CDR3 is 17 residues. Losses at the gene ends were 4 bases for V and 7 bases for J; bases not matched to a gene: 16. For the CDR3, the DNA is TGTGCCAGCAGCTCCCCCTCTTGGGCGGGAGGGCCTCTGACCCAGTACTTC. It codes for CASSSPSWAGGPLTQYF.